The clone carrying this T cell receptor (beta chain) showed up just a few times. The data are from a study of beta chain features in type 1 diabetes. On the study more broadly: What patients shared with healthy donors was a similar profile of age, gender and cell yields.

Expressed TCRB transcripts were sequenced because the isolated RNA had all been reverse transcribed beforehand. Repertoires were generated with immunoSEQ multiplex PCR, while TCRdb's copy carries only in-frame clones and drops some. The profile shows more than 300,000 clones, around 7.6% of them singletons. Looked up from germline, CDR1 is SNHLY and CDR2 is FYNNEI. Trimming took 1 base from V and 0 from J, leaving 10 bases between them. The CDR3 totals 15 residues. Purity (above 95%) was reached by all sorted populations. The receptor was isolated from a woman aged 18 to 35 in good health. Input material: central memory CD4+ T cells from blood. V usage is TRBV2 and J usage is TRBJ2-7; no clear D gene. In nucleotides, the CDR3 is TGTGCCAGCAGTGAAGGACCAGTCCTCTCCTACGAGCAGTACTTC. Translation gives CASSEGPVLSYEQYF.